Shown below are 20 T cell receptor beta chains from a single sample sequenced in a study of human T cells and chemical hapten exposure. Time point: pre-sensitization, week 0. Treatment here: therapeutic diphenylcyclopropenone sensitization with weekly scalp DPC. TCRdb itself ran the RACE reads through MiXCR, one entry per CDR3 protein. The sample comprises 190,000 or so distinct CDR3 sequences, 25% to 30% of which are singletons, and roughly 3% rests with the top ten. The sample was whole blood, taken in connection with sensitization to the hapten diphenylcyclopropenone (DPC). The receptors come from a woman in her 30s with alopecia areata. Some clones in this sample may be carry-over from other donors' samples.

This clonotype was counted between two and nine times. The genes are TRBV5-6 and TRBJ1-5; D is uncertain. CDR3 length equals 14 residues. V was trimmed by 1 base and J by 1 base, leaving 6 bases between them. CDR1 and CDR2 (germline): SGHDT, YYEEEE. The CDR3 here is CASSLPGSNQPQHF. The DNA for the CDR3 is TGTGCCAGCAGCTTGCCGGGAAGCAATCAGCCCCAGCATTTT.

The V and J genes are TRBV7-2 and TRBJ2-1; 8 bases line up with TRBD2. This CDR3 comprises 16 residues. The ends lost 1 base at V and 4 bases at J; junction bases unmatched: 6. Germline V lookup: CDR1 SGHTA, CDR2 FQGNSA. This CDR3 reads CASSLVGTRRYNEQFF. Written as DNA, the CDR3 is TGTGCCAGCAGCTTAGTGGGGACTAGGCGGTACAATGAGCAGTTCTTC.

The genes are TRBV2 and TRBJ2-3; D ambiguous. This CDR3 is built from 13 residues. V was clipped by 5 bases and J by 4 bases, with 10 bases between them. Germline CDR1 is SNHLY and CDR2 is FYNNEI. The CDR3 DNA sequence: TGTGCCAGCAGTCGATCGGGCCCAGATACGCAGTATTTT. It specifies CASSRSGPDTQYF. Looking up the rest from reference TRBV2 and TRBJ2-3 gives the full variable domain: EPEVTQTPSHQVTQMGQEVILRCVPISNHLYFYWYRQILGQKVEFLVSFYNNEISEKSEIFDDQFSVERPDGSNFTLKIRSTKLEDSAMYFCASSRSGPDTQYFGPGTRLTVL.

The rearrangement joins TRBV29-1 to TRBJ2-1; 12 nucleotides agree with TRBD2. With V trimmed by 6 bases and J by 16 bases, 13 bases remained unmatched. The CDR3 loop spans 13 amino acids. Looked up from germline, CDR1 is SQVTM and CDR2 is ANQGSEA. The CDR3: CSVASRTSGTLFF. The CDR3, as DNA: TGCAGCGTCGCATCACGGACTAGCGGGACCCTCTTCTTC.

The V call is TRBV28, the J call TRBJ1-1; D not certain. Trimming left V 0 bases short and J 4 bases short, with 12 bases between. This CDR3 spans 15 amino acids. In germline, CDR1 is MDHEN, CDR2 SYDVKM. CDR3 sequence reads: CASSLWSPDGTEAFF. The CDR3 coding sequence is TGTGCCAGCAGTTTATGGAGCCCGGACGGCACTGAAGCTTTCTTT.

This clonotype was counted between two and nine times. The chain recombines TRBV9 with TRBJ2-7, with a possible D match to TRBD2 (5 bases). V gave up 0 bases and J gave up 3 bases, with 13 bases separating them. Germline CDR1 reads SGDLS; CDR2 reads YYNGEE. The CDR3 runs to 15 residues. The CDR3 bases are TGTGCCAGCAGCGTAGGGACCGGGAAAGGCTACGAGCAGTACTTC. Amino acid sequence: CASSVGTGKGYEQYF.

V usage is TRBV28 and J usage is TRBJ1-4; possibly TRBD1 for D (6 bases). Trimming removed 5 bases at V and 7 bases at J, with 14 bases between. The CDR3 has 14 amino acids. Germline V lookup: CDR1 MDHEN, CDR2 SYDVKM. The CDR3 here is CASSIRGLGEKLFF. CDR3 in DNA: TGTGCCAGCAGTATCAGGGGTCTTGGTGAAAAACTGTTTTTT.

The chain joins TRBV4-3 to TRBJ2-7, with unresolved D. Between the trimmed V and J ends, which lost 3 bases and 7 bases, there was a span of 13 bases. Germline CDR1 and CDR2: LGHNA and YSLEER. The CDR3 sequence is 13 residues long. This CDR3 is CASSHGRISEQYF. CDR3 nucleotide sequence: TGCGCCAGCAGCCACGGTCGCATCTCTGAGCAGTACTTC.

The chain carries TRBV20-1 and TRBJ1-2; D is uncertain. The germline V gene has CDR1 DFQATT and CDR2 SNEGSKA (reference sequence). The CDR3 spans 13 residues. Trimming removed 0 bases from V and 4 bases from J, with 9 bases in between. Here the CDR3 DNA reads TGCAGTGCTAGAGAAGTTAATAGCTATGGCTACACCTTC. Its translation: CSAREVNSYGYTF.

This clonotype showed up just a few times. This rearrangement joins TRBV9 to TRBJ2-7; TRBD2 matches at 8 bases. The V segment lost 3 bases and the J segment 0 bases; nucleotides outside the gene matches: 5. The CDR3 covers 15 residues. Germline CDR1 and CDR2: SGDLS and YYNGEE. CDR3 DNA: TGTGCCAGCAGCGAAAGCGGGGGCTCCTCCTACGAGCAGTACTTC. It yields the protein CASSESGGSSYEQYF.

The rearrangement uses TRBV7-2 and TRBJ2-5; no reliable D call. The V gene's germline CDR1 is SGHTA and CDR2 FQGNSA. The CDR3 length is 11 residues. The V end was cut by 4 bases, the J end by 5 bases, with 5 bases between. The DNA for the CDR3 is TGTGCCAGCAGCTCCGTGGAGACCCAGTACTTC. Its translation is CASSSVETQYF. The full variable domain, its missing parts supplied by reference TRBV7-2 and TRBJ2-5, is GAGVSQSPSNKVTEKGKDVELRCDPISGHTALYWYRQSLGQGLEFLIYFQGNSAPDKSGLPSDRFSAERTGGSVSTLTIQRTQQEDSAVYLCASSSVETQYFGPGTRLLVL.

There are a few counts of this clonotype. The chain has TRBV7-9 and TRBJ1-6, with D uncertain. The germline V gene has CDR1 SEHNR and CDR2 FQNEAQ (reference sequence). V lost 10 bases to trimming and J lost 2 bases, with 21 bases between them. The CDR3 totals 17 residues. The CDR3 sequence: CATQRITDGTYNSPLHF. The DNA for the CDR3 is TGTGCCACCCAGCGAATTACCGACGGGACCTATAATTCACCCCTCCACTTT.

V gene TRBV6-2 or TRBV6-3 combines with J gene TRBJ1-5; TRBD1 matches 8 bases. This CDR3 is built from 14 residues. CDR1 and CDR2 (germline): MNHEY, SVGEGT. V gave up 5 bases and J gave up 6 bases; unmatched junction bases: 6. This chain's CDR3 is CASSQDRVSQPQHF. CDR3 bases: TGTGCCAGCAGTCAGGACAGGGTATCTCAGCCCCAGCATTTT.

The gene calls are TRBV6-1 and TRBJ2-7; D gene ambiguous. CDR1 is MNHNS and CDR2 is SASEGT in the germline V gene. V was clipped by 2 bases and J by 4 bases, with 9 bases between them. CDR3 length: 13 amino acids. In DNA, the CDR3 is TGTGCCAGCAGTGAATCTAGTATATACGAGCAGTACTTC. Amino acid sequence: CASSESSIYEQYF.

This clonotype appeared a few times. The J gene is TRBJ1-3, the V gene TRBV7-2, with D unclear. The CDR3 consists of 16 residues. Germline V lookup: CDR1 SGHTA, CDR2 FQGNSA. The ends were cut back, 5 bases at V and 4 bases at J, with 18 bases in the middle. DNA for the CDR3: TGTGCCAGCAGCCTACGGTCATCCTTAATCGGAAACACCATATATTTT. It encodes CASSLRSSLIGNTIYF.

This clonotype has only a few counts. The chain couples TRBV6-6 to TRBJ2-2; no definite D call. Germline V gene lookup returns CDR1 MNHNY and CDR2 SVGAGI (reference sequence). There are 14 residues in the CDR3. V lost 2 bases, J lost 4 bases, and 8 bases lay in between. The CDR3, as DNA: TGTGCCAGCAGTTACGACGCACCCACCGGGGAGCTGTTTTTT. It codes for CASSYDAPTGELFF.

This clonotype was recorded a few times. The chain is built from TRBV6-1 and TRBJ2-3; D is perhaps TRBD1 (5 bases). This CDR3 spans 16 amino acids. Per germline, CDR1 MNHNS and CDR2 SASEGT. Trimming left V 1 base short and J 4 bases short, with 15 bases between. The CDR3 DNA sequence: TGTGCCAGCAGTGAAGGAGTGGGGCCTCGGGCAGATACGCAGTATTTT. Translation gives CASSEGVGPRADTQYF.

The table lists this clonotype with a few counts. V is TRBV28 and J is TRBJ1-5, with 9 bases fitting TRBD1. Unmatched junction bases numbered 8, after V lost 4 bases and J lost 7 bases. The CDR3 length is 15 residues. In germline, CDR1 is MDHEN, CDR2 SYDVKM. The CDR3 loop reads CASSSAGTGKQPQHF. CDR3 sequence (DNA): TGTGCCAGCAGTTCCGCCGGGACAGGGAAACAGCCCCAGCATTTT.

This sequence joins TRBV29-1 and TRBJ1-5; 8 bases agree with TRBD1. With 7 bases clipped from V and 4 bases from J, the junction kept 6 bases outside the gene matches. The CDR3 covers 13 residues. Germline CDR1 reads SQVTM; CDR2 reads ANQGSEA. Written as DNA, the CDR3 is TGCAGCGCTTGGACAGGGCCTAATCAGCCCCAGCATTTT. This codes for CSAWTGPNQPQHF.

Only a few counts were recorded for this clonotype. This chain connects TRBV12-3 or TRBV12-4 to TRBJ1-6; no clear D gene. The CDR3 length is 15 residues. Trimming removed 6 bases at V and 7 bases at J, with 16 bases between. The CDR3 nucleotides are TGTGCCAGCAGGATAGAGGGCCGGAAAAATTCACCCCTCCACTTT. It is translated as CASRIEGRKNSPLHF.